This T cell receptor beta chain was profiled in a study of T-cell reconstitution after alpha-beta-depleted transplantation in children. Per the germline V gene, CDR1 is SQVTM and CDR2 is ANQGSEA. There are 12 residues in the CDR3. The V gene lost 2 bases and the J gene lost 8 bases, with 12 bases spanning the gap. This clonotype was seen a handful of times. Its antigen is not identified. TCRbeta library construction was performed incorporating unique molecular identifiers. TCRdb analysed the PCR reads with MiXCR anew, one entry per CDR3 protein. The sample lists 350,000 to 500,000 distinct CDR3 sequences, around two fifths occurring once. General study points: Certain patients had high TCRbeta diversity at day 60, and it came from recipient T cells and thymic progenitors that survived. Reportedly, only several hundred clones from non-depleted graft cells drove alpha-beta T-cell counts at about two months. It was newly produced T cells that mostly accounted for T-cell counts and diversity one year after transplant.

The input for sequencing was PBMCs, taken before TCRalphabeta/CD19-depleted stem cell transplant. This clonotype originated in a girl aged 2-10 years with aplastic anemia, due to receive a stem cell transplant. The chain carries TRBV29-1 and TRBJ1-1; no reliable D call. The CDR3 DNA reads TGCAGCGTTGAATGGAATGGAAGAGAAGCTTTCTTT. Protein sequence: CSVEWNGREAFF.